This T cell receptor (beta chain) came from a study of T-cell reconstitution after alpha-beta-depleted transplantation in children. At least ten counts were recorded for this clonotype. Preparation of the TCRbeta library was carried out with unique molecular identifiers. TCRdb recomputed calls from the PCR reads with MiXCR, one row per CDR3 protein. The table lists about 640,000 distinct CDR3 sequences, 15% to 20% of them singletons. Trimming left V 3 bases short and J 0 bases short, with 14 bases between. The CDR3 extends over 15 amino acids. CDR1 and CDR2 from the germline V gene are SQVTM and ANQGSEA.

Sequencing was performed on PBMCs from the stem cell graft donor, taken from the stem cell graft. The sequence was collected from a human donor who donated a stem cell graft to a child with acute myeloid leukemia. The chain employs TRBV29-1 and TRBJ1-2; D possibly corresponds to TRBD1 (6 bases). The chain's CDR3 is CSVDARTVANYGYTF. The CDR3, as DNA: TGCAGCGTTGATGCGAGGACAGTAGCTAACTATGGCTACACCTTC.